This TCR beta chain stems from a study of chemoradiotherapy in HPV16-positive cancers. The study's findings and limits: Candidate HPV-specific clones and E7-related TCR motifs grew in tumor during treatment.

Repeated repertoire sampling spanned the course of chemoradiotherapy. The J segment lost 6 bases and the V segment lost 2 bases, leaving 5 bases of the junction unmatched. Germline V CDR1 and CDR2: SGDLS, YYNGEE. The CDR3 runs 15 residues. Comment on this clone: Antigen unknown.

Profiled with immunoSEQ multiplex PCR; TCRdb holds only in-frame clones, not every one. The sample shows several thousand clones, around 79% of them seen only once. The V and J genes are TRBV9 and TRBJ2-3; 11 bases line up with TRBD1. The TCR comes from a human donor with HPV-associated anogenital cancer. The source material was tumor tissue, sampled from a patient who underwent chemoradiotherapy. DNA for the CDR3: TGTGCCAGCAGCGTCGGACAGGGGGCTGGTGATACGCAGTATTTT. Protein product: CASSVGQGAGDTQYF.